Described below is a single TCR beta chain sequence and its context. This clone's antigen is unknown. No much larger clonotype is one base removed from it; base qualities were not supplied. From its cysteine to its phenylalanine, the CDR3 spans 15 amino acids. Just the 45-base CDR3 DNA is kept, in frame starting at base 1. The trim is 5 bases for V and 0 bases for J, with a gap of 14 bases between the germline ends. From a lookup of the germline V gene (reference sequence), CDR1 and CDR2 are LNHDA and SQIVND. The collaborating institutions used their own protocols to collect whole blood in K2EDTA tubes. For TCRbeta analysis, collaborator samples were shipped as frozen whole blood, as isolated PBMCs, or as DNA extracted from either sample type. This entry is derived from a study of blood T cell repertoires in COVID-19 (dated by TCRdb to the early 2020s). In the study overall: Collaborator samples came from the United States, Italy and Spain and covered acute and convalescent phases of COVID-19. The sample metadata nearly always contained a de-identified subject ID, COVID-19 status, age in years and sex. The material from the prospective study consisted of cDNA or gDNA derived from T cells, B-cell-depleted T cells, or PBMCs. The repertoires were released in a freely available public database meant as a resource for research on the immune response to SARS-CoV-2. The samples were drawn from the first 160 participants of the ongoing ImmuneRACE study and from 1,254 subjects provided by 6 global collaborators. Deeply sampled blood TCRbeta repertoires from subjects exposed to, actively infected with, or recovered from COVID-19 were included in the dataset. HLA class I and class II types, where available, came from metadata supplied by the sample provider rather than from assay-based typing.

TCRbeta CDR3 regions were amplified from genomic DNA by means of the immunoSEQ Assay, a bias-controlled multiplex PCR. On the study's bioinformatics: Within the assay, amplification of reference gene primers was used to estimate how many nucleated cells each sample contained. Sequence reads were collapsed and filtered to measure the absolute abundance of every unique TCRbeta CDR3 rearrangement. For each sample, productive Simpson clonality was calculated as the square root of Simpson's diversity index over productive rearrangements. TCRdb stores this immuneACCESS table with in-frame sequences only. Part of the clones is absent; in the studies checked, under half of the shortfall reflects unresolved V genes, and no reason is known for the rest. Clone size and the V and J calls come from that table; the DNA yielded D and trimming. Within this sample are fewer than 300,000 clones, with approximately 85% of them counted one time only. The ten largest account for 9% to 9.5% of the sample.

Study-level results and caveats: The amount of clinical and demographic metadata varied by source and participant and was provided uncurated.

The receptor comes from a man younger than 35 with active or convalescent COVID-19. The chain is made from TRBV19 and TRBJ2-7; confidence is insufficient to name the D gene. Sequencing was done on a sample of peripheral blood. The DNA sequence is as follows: TGTGCCAGTAGTTTCTCCATTGCAGGCTCCTACGAGCAGTACTTC. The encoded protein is CASSFSIAGSYEQYF.